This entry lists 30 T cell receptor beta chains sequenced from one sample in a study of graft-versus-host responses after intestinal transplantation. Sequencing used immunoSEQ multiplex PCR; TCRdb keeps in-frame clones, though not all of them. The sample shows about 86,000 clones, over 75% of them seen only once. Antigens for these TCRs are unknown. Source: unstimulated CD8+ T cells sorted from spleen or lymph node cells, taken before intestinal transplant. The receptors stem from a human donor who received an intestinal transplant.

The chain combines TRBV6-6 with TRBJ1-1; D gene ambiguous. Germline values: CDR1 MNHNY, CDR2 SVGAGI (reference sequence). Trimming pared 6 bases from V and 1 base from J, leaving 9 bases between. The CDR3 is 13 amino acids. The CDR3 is CASSYLGNTEAFF. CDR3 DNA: TGTGCCAGCAGCTACCTAGGGAACACTGAAGCTTTCTTT.

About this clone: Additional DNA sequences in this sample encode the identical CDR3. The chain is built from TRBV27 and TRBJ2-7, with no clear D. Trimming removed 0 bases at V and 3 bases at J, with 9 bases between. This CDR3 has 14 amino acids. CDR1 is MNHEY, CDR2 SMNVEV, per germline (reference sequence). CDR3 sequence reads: CASSLSGRNYEQYF. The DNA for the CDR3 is TGTGCCAGCAGTTTATCGGGCAGAAACTACGAGCAGTACTTC.

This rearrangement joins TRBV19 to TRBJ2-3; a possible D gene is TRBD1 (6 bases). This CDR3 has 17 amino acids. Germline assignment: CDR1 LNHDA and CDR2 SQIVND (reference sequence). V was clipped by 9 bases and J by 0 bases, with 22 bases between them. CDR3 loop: CASAAYHRELSTDTQYF. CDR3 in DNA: TGTGCCAGCGCTGCCTACCACAGGGAGTTAAGCACAGATACGCAGTATTTT.

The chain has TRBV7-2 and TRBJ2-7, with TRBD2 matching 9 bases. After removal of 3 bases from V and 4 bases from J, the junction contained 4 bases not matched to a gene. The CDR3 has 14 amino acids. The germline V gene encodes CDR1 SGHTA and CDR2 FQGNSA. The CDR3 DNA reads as TGTGCCAGCAGCTTGGCTAGCGGGGTATACGAGCAGTACTTC. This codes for CASSLASGVYEQYF.

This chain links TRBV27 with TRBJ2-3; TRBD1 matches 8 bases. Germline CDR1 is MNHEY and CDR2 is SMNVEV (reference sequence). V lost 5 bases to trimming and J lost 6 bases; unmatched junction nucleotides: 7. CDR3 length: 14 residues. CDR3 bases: TGTGCCAGCAGTCGAAGGACAGGGTGGGATACGCAGTATTTT. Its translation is CASSRRTGWDTQYF.

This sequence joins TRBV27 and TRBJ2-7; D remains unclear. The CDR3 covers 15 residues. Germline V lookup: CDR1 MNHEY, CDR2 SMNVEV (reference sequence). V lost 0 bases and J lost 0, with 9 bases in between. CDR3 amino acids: CASSLSRSSSYEQYF. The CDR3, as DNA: TGTGCCAGCAGTTTATCTCGGTCGAGCTCCTACGAGCAGTACTTC.

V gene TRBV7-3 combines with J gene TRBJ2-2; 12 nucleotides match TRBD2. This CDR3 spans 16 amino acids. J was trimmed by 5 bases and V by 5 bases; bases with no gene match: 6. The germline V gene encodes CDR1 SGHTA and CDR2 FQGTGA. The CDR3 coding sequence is TGTGCCAGCAGCCCCGGACTAGCGGGACTTACCGGGGAGCTGTTTTTT. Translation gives CASSPGLAGLTGELFF.

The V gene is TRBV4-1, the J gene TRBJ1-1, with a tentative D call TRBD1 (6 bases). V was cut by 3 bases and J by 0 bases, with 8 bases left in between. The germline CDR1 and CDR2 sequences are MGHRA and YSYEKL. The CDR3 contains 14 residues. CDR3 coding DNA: TGCGCCAGCAGCCAGAGGGACATGAACACTGAAGCTTTCTTT. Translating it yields CASSQRDMNTEAFF.

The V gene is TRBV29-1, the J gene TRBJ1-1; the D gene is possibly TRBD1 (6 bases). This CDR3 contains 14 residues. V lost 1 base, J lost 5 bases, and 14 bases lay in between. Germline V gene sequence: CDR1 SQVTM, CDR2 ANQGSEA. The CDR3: CSVEGPRGWTEAFF. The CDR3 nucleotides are TGCAGCGTTGAAGGCCCCAGGGGTTGGACTGAAGCTTTCTTT.

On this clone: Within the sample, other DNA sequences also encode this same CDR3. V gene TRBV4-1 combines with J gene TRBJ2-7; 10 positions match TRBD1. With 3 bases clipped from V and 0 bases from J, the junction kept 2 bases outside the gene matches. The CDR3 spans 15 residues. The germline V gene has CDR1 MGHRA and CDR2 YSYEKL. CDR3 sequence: CASSQGQGSSYEQYF. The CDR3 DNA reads TGCGCCAGCAGCCAGGGACAGGGGAGCTCCTACGAGCAGTACTTC.

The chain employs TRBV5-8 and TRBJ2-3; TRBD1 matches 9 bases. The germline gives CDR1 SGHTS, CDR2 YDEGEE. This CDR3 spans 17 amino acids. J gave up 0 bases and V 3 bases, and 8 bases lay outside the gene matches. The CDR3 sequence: CASSSGQGIASTDTQYF. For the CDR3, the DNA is TGTGCCAGCAGCTCCGGACAGGGGATTGCTAGCACAGATACGCAGTATTTT.

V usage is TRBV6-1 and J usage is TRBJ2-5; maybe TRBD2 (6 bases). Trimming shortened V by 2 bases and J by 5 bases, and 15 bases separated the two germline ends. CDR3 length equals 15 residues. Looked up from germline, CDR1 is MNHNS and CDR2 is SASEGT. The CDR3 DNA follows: TGTGCCAGCAGTGAAATAACCGGGAGAGGGGAGACCCAGTACTTC. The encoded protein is CASSEITGRGETQYF.

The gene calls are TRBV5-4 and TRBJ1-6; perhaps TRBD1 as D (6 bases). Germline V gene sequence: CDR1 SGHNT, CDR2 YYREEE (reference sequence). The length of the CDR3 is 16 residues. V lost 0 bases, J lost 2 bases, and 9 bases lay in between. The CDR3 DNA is TGTGCCAGCAGCTTGGCAGGGGCCACCTATAATTCACCCCTCCACTTT. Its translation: CASSLAGATYNSPLHF.

CDR3 DNA: TGTGCCAGCAGTTTACCACGCAGGGGTAATTACGAGCAGTACTTC. It specifies CASSLPRRGNYEQYF. The chain has TRBV28 and TRBJ2-7; the D gene is possibly TRBD1 (6 bases). This CDR3 comprises 15 residues. The germline V and J ends were trimmed by 2 bases and 4 bases, with 15 bases remaining between them. Germline values: CDR1 MDHEN, CDR2 SYDVKM. Drawing the rest from reference TRBV28 and TRBJ2-7, the complete variable domain is DVKVTQSSRYLVKRTGEKVFLECVQDMDHENMFWYRQDPGLGLRLIYFSYDVKMKEKGDIPEGYSVSREKKERFSLILESASTNQTSMYLCASSLPRRGNYEQYFGPGTRLTVT.

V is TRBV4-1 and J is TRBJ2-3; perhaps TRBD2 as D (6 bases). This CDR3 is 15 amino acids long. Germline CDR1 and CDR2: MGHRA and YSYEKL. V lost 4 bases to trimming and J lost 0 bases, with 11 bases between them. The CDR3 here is CASSPLAFSTDTQYF. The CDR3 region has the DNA TGCGCCAGCAGCCCACTAGCTTTCAGCACAGATACGCAGTATTTT.

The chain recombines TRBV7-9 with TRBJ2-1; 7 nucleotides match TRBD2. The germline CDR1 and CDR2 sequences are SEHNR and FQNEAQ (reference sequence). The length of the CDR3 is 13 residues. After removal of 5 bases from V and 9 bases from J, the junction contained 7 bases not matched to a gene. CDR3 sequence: CASSPGLGGEQFF. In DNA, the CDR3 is TGTGCCAGCAGCCCAGGACTAGGAGGTGAGCAGTTCTTC.

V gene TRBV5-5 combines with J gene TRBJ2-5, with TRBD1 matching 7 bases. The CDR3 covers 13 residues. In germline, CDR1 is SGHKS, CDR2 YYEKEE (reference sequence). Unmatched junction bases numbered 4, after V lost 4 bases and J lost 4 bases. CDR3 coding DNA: TGTGCCAGCAGCGATACAGGGGTAGAGACCCAGTACTTC. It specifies CASSDTGVETQYF.

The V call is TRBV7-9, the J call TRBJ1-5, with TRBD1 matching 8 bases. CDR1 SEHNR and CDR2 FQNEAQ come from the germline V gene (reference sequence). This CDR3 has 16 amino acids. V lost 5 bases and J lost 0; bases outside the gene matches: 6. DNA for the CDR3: TGTGCCAGCAGCCCAGGGGGCAGGTATAGCAATCAGCCCCAGCATTTT. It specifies CASSPGGRYSNQPQHF.

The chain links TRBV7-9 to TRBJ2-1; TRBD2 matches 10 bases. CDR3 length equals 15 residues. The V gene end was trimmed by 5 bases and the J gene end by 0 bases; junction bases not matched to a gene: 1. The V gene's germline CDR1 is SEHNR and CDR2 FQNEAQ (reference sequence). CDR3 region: CASSEREGSYNEQFF. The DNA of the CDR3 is TGTGCCAGCAGCGAGCGGGAGGGCTCCTACAATGAGCAGTTCTTC.

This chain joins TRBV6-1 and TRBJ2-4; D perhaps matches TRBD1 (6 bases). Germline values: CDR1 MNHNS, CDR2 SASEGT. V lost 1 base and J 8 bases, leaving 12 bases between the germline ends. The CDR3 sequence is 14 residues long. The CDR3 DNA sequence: TGTGCCAGCAGTGAAGTTGGCAAGGGGGACATTCAGTACTTC. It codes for CASSEVGKGDIQYF.

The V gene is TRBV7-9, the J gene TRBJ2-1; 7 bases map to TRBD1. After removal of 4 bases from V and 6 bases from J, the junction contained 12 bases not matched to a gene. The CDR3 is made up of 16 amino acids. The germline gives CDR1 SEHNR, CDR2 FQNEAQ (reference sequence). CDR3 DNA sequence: TGTGCCAGCAGCTCAGTCGACCGACAGGGCTCCAATGAGCAGTTCTTC. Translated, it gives CASSSVDRQGSNEQFF.

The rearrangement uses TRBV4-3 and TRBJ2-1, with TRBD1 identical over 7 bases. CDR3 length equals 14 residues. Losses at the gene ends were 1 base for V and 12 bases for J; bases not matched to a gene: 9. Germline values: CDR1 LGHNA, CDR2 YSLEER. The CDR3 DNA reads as TGCGCCAGCAGCCAAGTGGGACAGCGAGTAGGGCAGTTCTTC. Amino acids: CASSQVGQRVGQFF.

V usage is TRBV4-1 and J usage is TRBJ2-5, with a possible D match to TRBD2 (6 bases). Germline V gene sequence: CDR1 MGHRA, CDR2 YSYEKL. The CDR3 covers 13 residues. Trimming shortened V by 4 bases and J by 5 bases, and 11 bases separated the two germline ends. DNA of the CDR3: TGCGCCAGCAGCCTCGGGAGTTGGGAGACCCAGTACTTC. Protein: CASSLGSWETQYF.

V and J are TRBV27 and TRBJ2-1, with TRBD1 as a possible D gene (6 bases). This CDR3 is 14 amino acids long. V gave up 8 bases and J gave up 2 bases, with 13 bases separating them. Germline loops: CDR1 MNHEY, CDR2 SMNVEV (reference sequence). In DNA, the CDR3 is TGTGCCAGCTCACAGGGAATGGCCTACAATGAGCAGTTCTTC. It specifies CASSQGMAYNEQFF.

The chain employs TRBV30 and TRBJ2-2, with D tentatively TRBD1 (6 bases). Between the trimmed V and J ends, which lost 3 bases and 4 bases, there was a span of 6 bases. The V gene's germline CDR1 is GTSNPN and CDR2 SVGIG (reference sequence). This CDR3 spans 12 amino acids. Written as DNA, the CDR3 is TGTGCCTGGAGCAGGGGCACCGGGGAGCTGTTTTTT. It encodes CAWSRGTGELFF. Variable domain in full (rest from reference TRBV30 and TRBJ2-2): SQTIHQWPATLVQPVGSPLSLECTVEGTSNPNLYWYRQAAGRGLQLLFYSVGIGQISSEVPQNLSASRPQDRQFILSSKKLLLSDSGFYLCAWSRGTGELFFGEGSRLTVL.

CDR3 bases: TGTGCCAGCAGTGGAGAGACAGATATCTACAATGAGCAGTTCTTC. Protein product: CASSGETDIYNEQFF. The rearrangement joins TRBV2 to TRBJ2-1; TRBD1 might be the D (5 bases). The germline CDR1 and CDR2 sequences are SNHLY and FYNNEI. V shed 4 bases and J shed 3 bases, with 13 bases lying between them. CDR3 length: 15 residues.

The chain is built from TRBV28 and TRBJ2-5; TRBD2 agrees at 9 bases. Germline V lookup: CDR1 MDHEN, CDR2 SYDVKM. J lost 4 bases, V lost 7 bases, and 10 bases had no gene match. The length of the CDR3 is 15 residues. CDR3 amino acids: CASTRGRGLGETQYF. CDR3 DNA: TGTGCCAGCACCCGCGGGAGGGGGTTAGGAGAGACCCAGTACTTC.

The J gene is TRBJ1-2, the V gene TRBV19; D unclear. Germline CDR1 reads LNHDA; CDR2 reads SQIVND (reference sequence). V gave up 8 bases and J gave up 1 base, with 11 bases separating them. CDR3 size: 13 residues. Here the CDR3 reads CASLRDYNYGYTF. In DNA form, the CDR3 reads TGTGCCAGTCTTCGCGATTATAACTATGGCTACACCTTC.

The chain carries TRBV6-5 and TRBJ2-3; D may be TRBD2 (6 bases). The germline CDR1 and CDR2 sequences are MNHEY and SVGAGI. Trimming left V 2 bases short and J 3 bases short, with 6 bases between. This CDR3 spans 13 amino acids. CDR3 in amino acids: CASSYGGTDTQYF. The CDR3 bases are TGTGCCAGCAGTTACGGGGGGACAGATACGCAGTATTTT.

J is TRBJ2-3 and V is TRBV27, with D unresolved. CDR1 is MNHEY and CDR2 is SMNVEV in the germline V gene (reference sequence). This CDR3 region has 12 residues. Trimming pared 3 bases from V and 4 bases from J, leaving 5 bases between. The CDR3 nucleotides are TGTGCCAGCAGTTTGAGCCCAGATACGCAGTATTTT. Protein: CASSLSPDTQYF.